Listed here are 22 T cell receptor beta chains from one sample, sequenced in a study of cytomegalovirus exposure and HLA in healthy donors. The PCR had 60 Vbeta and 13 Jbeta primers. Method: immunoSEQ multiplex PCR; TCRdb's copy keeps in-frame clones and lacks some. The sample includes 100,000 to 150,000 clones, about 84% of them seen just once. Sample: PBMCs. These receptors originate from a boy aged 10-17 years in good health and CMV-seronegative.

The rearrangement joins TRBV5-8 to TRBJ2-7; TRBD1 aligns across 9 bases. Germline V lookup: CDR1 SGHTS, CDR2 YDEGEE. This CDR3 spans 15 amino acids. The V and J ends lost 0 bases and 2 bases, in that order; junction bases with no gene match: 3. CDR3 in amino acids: CASSLGQGDPYEQYF. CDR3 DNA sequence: TGTGCCAGCAGCTTGGGACAGGGGGACCCCTACGAGCAGTACTTC.

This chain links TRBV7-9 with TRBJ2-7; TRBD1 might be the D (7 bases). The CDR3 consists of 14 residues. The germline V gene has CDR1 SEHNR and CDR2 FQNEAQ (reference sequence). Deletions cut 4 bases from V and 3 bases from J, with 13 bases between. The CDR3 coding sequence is TGTGCCAGCAGCTCCAGGGGGACTTTCTACGAGCAGTACTTC. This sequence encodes CASSSRGTFYEQYF. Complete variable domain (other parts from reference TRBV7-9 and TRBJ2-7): DTGVSQNPRHKITKRGQNVTFRCDPISEHNRLYWYRQTLGQGPEFLTYFQNEAQLEKSRLLSDRFSAERPKGSFSTLEIQRTEQGDSAMYLCASSSRGTFYEQYFGPGTRLTVT.

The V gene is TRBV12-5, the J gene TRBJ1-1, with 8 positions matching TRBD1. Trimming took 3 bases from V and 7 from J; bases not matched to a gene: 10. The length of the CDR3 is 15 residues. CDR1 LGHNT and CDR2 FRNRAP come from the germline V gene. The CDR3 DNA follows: TGTGCTAGTGGTTTCTCACAGGGGGGGTTTGGTGAAGCTTTCTTT. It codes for CASGFSQGGFGEAFF. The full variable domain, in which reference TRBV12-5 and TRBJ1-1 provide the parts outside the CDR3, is DARVTQTPRHKVTEMGQEVTMRCQPILGHNTVFWYRQTMMQGLELLAYFRNRAPLDDSGMPKDRFSAEMPDATLATLKIQPSEPRDSAVYFCASGFSQGGFGEAFFGQGTRLTVV.

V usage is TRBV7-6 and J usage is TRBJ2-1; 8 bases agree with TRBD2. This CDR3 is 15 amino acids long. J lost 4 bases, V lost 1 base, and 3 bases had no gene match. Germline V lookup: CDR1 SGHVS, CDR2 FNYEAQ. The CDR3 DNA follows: TGTGCCAGCAGCTTAGGAACTAGCGGTTACAATGAGCAGTTCTTC. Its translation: CASSLGTSGYNEQFF.

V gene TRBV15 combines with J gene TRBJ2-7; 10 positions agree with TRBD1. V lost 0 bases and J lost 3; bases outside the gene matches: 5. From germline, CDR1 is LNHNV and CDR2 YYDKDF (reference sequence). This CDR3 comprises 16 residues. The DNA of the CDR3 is TGTGCCACCAGCAGAGATGGGGACAGGGGCCTCTACGAGCAGTACTTC. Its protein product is CATSRDGDRGLYEQYF.

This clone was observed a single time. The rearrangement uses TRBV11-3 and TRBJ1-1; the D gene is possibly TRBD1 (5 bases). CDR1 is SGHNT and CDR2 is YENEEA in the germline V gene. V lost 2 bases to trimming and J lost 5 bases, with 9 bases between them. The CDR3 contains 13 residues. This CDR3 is CASSLQGGTEAFF. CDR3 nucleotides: TGTGCCAGCAGCTTACAGGGAGGGACTGAAGCTTTCTTT.

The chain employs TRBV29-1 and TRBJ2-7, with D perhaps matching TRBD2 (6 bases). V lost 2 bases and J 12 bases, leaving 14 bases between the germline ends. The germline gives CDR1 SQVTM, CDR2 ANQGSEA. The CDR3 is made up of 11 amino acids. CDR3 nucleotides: TGCAGCGTTGAACGACTAGGAAGTCTGTACTTC. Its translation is CSVERLGSLYF.

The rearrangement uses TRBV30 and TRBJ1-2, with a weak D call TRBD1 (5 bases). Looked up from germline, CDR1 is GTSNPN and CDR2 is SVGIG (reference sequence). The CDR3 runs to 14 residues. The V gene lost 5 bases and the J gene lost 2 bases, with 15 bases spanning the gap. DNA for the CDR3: TGTGCCTGGTGGGGACTGAGGAGGAACTATGGCTACACCTTC. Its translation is CAWWGLRRNYGYTF.

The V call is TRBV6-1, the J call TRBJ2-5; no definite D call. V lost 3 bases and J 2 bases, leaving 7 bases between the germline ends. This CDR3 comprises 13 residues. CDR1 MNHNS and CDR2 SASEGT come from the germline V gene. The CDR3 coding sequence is TGTGCCAGCAGTGACAGGTTTCAAGAGACCCAGTACTTC. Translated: CASSDRFQETQYF.

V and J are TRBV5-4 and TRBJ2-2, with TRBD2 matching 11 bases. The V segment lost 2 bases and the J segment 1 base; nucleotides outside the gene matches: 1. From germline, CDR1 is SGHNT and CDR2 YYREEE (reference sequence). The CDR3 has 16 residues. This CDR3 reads CASSLGLAGNTGELFF. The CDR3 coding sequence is TGTGCCAGCAGCTTAGGACTAGCGGGGAACACCGGGGAGCTGTTTTTT.

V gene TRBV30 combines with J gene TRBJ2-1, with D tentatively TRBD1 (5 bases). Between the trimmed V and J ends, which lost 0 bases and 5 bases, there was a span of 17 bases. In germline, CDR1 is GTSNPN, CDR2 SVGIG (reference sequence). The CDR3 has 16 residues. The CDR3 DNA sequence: TGTGCCTGGAGTGTTCGGGCAGGGCCTTCGGACAATGAGCAGTTCTTC. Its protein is CAWSVRAGPSDNEQFF.

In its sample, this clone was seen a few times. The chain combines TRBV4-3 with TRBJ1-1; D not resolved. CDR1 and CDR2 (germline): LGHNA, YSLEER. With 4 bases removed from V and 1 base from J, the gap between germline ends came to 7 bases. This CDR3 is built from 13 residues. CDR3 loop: CASSRGQNTEAFF. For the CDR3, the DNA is TGCGCCAGCAGCCGAGGGCAGAACACTGAAGCTTTCTTT.

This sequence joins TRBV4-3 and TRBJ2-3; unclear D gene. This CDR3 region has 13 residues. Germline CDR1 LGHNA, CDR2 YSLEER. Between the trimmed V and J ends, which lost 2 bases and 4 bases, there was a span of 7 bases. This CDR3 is CASSQPGADTQYF. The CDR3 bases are TGCGCCAGCAGCCAACCTGGAGCAGATACGCAGTATTTT.

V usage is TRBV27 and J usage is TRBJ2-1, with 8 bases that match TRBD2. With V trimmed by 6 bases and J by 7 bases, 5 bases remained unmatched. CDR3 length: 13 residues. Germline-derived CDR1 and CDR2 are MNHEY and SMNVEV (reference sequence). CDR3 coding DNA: TGTGCCAGCAGGGCTAGCGGGTGGAATGAGCAGTTCTTC. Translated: CASRASGWNEQFF.

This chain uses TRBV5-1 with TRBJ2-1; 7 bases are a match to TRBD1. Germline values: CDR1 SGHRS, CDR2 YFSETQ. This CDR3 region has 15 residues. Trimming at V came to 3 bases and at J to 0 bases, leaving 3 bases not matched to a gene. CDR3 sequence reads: CASSSRQGSYNEQFF. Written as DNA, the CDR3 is TGCGCCAGCAGCTCCCGACAGGGCTCCTACAATGAGCAGTTCTTC.

The CDR3 protein is CASSARQAHEQYF. In DNA, the CDR3 is TGTGCCAGCAGTGCGAGACAGGCCCACGAGCAGTACTTC. The rearrangement joins TRBV6-1 to TRBJ2-7; perhaps TRBD1 as D (6 bases). CDR1 MNHNS and CDR2 SASEGT come from the germline V gene. V lost 4 bases to trimming and J lost 5 bases, with 12 bases between them. The CDR3 runs 13 residues.

Here the CDR3 DNA reads TGTGCCAGCAGTGAAGAACTGTTAAATGAGCAGTTCTTC. Amino acids: CASSEELLNEQFF. The chain uses TRBV6-1 and TRBJ2-1; D is undetermined. This CDR3 is 13 amino acids long. CDR1 MNHNS and CDR2 SASEGT come from the germline V gene. V lost 1 base and J 7 bases, leaving 8 bases between the germline ends.

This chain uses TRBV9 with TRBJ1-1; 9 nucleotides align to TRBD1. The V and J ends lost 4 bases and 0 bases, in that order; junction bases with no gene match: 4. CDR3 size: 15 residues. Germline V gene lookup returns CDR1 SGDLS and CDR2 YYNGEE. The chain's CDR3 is CASSLGQGLNTEAFF. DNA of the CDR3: TGTGCCAGCAGCTTGGGACAGGGTTTGAACACTGAAGCTTTCTTT.

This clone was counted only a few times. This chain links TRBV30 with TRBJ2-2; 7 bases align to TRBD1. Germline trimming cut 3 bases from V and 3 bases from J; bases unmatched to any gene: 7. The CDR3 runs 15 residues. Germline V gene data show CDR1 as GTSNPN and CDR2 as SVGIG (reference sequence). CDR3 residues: CAWSFRDRDTGELFF. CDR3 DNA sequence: TGTGCCTGGAGCTTCCGGGACAGAGACACCGGGGAGCTGTTTTTT.

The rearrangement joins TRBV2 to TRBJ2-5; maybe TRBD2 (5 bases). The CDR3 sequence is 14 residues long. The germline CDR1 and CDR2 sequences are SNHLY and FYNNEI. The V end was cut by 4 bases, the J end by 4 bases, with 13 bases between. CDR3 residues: CASSALGDRETQYF. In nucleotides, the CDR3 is TGTGCCAGCAGTGCACTAGGAGACCGAGAGACCCAGTACTTC. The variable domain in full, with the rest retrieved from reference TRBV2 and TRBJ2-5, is EPEVTQTPSHQVTQMGQEVILRCVPISNHLYFYWYRQILGQKVEFLVSFYNNEISEKSEIFDDQFSVERPDGSNFTLKIRSTKLEDSAMYFCASSALGDRETQYFGPGTRLLVL.

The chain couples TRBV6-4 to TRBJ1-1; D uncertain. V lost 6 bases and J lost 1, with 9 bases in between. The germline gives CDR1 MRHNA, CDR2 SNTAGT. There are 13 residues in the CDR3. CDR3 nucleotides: TGTGCCAGCAGCGGACGGGGGAACACTGAAGCTTTCTTT. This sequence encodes CASSGRGNTEAFF.

The CDR3 sequence: CAWRGQMNTEAFF. The CDR3 bases are TGTGCCTGGAGGGGGCAGATGAACACTGAAGCTTTCTTT. The V call is TRBV30, the J call TRBJ1-1; maybe TRBD1 (5 bases). The CDR3 spans 13 residues. The ends were cut back, 3 bases at V and 0 bases at J, with 8 bases in the middle. Germline lookup yields CDR1 GTSNPN and CDR2 SVGIG (reference sequence). The variable domain in full, completed from reference TRBV30 and TRBJ1-1, reads SQTIHQWPATLVQPVGSPLSLECTVEGTSNPNLYWYRQAAGRGLQLLFYSVGIGQISSEVPQNLSASRPQDRQFILSSKKLLLSDSGFYLCAWRGQMNTEAFFGQGTRLTVV.